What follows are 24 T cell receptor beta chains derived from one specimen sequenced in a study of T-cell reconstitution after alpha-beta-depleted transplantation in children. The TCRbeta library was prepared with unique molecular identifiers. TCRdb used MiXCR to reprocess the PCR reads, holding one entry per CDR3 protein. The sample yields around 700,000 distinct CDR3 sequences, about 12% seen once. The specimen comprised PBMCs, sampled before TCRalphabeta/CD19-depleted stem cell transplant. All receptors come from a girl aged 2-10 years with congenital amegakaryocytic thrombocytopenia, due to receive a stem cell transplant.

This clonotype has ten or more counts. In DNA, the CDR3 is TGTGCCAGCGTCCGGGTAGGGCTACCTCAAGAGACCCAGTACTTC. Amino acids: CASVRVGLPQETQYF. The rearrangement joins TRBV11-1 to TRBJ2-5; D gene unclear. This CDR3 spans 15 amino acids. Trimming removed 8 bases from V and 2 bases from J, with 18 bases in between. The germline V gene has CDR1 SGHAT and CDR2 FQDESV (reference sequence).

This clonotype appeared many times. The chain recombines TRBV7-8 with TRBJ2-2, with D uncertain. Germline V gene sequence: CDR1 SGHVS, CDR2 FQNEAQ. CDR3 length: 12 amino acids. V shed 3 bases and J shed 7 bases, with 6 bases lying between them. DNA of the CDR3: TGTGCCAGCAGCTTGTTGAGCGGGGAGCTGTTTTTT. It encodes CASSLLSGELFF.

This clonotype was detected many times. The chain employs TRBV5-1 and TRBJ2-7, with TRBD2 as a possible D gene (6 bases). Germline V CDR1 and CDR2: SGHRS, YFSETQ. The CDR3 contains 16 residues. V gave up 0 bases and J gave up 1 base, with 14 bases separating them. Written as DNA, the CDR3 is TGCGCCAGCAGCTTGGCCGCCGGGAGTGGGTCCTACGAGCAGTACTTC. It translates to CASSLAAGSGSYEQYF.

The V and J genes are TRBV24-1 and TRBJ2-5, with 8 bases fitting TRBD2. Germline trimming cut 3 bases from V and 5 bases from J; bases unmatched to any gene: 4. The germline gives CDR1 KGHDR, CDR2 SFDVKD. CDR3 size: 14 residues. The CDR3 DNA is TGTGCCACCAGTGATCCAAGCGGGAGTGAGACCCAGTACTTC. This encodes CATSDPSGSETQYF.

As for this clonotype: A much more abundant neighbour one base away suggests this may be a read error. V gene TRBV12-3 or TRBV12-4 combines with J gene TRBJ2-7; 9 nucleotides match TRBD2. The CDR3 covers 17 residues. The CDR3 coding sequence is TGTTCCAGCAGTTTGAGGTCTTGGGCGACTAGCGGCGGCGAGCAGTACTTC. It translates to CSSSLRSWATSGGEQYF.

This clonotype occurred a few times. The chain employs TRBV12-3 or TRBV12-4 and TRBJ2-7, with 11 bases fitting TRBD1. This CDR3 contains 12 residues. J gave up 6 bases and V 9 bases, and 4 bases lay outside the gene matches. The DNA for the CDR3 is TGTGCCAGTGGACAGGGGGCCGTCGAGCAGTACTTC. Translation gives CASGQGAVEQYF.

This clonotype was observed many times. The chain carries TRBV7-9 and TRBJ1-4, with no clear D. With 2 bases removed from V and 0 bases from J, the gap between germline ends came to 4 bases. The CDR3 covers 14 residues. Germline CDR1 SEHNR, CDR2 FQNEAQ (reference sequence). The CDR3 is CASSLSSTNEKLFF. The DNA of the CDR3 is TGTGCCAGCAGCTTATCCTCAACTAATGAAAAACTGTTTTTT.

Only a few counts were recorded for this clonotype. The CDR3 nucleotides read TGCAGTGCTAGAGACCCTACCGGGACTAGCGCCATCAATGAGCAGTTCTTC. Amino acid sequence: CSARDPTGTSAINEQFF. This sequence joins TRBV20-1 and TRBJ2-1; 10 bases map to TRBD2. This CDR3 is 17 amino acids long. Germline loops: CDR1 DFQATT, CDR2 SNEGSKA (reference sequence). V gave up 0 bases and J gave up 6 bases; unmatched junction bases: 11.

This chain's CDR3 is CASSPLGGRGNEQFF. The DNA for the CDR3 is TGTGCCAGCAGCCCTTTGGGCGGGAGAGGTAATGAGCAGTTCTTC. The genes are TRBV14 and TRBJ2-1, with 7 bases lining up with TRBD2. CDR3 size: 15 residues. Germline lookup yields CDR1 SGHDN and CDR2 FVKESK. V dropped 4 bases and J dropped 7; count of bases not matched to a gene: 10.

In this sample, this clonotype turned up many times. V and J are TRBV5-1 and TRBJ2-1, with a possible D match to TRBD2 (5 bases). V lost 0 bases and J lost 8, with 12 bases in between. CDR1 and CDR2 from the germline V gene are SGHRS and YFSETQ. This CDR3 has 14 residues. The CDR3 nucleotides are TGCGCCAGCAGCTTGGGGGGAGAAGTCCATGAGCAGTTCTTC. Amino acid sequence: CASSLGGEVHEQFF.

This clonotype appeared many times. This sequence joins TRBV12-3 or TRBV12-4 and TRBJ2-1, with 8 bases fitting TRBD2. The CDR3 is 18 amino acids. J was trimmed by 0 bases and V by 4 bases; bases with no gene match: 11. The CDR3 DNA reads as TGTGCCAGCAGTTCGGTACTAGCGGATTTCCGCTCCTACAATGAGCAGTTCTTC. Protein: CASSSVLADFRSYNEQFF.

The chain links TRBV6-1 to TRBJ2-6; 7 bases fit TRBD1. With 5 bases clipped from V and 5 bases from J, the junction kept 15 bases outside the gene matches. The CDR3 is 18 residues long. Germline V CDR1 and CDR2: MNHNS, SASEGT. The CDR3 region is CASSRETGPSFRANVLTF. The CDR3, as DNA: TGTGCCAGCAGTAGGGAGACAGGGCCCTCCTTCCGGGCCAACGTCCTGACTTTC.

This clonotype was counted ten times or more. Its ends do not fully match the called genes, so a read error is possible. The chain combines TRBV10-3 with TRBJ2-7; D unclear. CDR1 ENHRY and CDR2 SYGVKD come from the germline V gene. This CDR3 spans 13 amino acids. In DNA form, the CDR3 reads TGTGCCGTCAGACCTTTCTCCACCTACGAGCAGTACTTC. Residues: CAVRPFSTYEQYF.

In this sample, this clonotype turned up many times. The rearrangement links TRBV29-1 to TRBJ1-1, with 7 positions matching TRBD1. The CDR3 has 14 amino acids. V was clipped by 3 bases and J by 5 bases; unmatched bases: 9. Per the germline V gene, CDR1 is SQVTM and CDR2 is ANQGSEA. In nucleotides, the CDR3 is TGCAGCGTTGAGCGACAGGGTGGATGGACTGAAGCTTTCTTT. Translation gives CSVERQGGWTEAFF.

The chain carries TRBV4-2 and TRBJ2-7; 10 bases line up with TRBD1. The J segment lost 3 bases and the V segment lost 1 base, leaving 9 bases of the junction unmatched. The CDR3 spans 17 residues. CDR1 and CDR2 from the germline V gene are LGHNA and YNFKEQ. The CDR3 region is CASSQADGQGGYYEQYF. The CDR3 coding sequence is TGTGCCAGCAGCCAAGCAGACGGACAGGGGGGGTACTACGAGCAGTACTTC.

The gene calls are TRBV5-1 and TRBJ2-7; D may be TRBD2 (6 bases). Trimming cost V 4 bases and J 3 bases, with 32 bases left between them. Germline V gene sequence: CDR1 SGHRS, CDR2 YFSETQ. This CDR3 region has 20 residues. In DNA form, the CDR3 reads TGCGCCAGCAGCCCCCGGACCCCGGGGCGCGGGGTGGGCTCCTTCTACGAGCAGTACTTC. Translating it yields CASSPRTPGRGVGSFYEQYF.

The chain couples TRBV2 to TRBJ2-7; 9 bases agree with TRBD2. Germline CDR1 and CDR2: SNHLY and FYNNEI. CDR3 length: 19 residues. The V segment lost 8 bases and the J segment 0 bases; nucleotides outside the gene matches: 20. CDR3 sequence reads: CASCLVSWTSEGSSYEQYF. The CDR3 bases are TGTGCCAGCTGTTTAGTATCGTGGACTAGCGAGGGGAGCTCCTACGAGCAGTACTTC.

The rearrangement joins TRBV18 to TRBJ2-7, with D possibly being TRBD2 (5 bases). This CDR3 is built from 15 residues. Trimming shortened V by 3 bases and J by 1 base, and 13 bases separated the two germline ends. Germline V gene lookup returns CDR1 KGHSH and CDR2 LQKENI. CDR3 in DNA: TGTGCCAGCTCACCTGGTACGGAGCGGTCCTACGAGCAGTACTTC. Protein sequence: CASSPGTERSYEQYF. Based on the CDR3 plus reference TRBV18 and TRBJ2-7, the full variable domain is NAGVMQNPRHLVRRRGQEARLRCSPMKGHSHVYWYRQLPEEGLKFMVYLQKENIIDESGMPKERFSAEFPKEGPSILRIQQVVRGDSAAYFCASSPGTERSYEQYFGPGTRLTVT.

The CDR3 spells CATRLASDTDTQYF. For the CDR3, the DNA is TGTGCCACCCGACTAGCGTCCGACACAGATACGCAGTATTTT. This chain uses TRBV6-1 with TRBJ2-3; 8 nucleotides agree with TRBD2. The CDR3 has 14 amino acids. The junction had 8 bases not matched to a gene; V was cut back by 10 bases and J by 2 bases. Germline CDR1 MNHNS, CDR2 SASEGT.

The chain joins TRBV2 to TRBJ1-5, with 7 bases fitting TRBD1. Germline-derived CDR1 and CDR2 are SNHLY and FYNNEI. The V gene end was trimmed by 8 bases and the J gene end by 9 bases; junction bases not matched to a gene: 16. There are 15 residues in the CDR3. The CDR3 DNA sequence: TGTGCCAGCGGTAAAGACTTGGGGGACAGATGGCCCCAGCATTTT. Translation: CASGKDLGDRWPQHF.

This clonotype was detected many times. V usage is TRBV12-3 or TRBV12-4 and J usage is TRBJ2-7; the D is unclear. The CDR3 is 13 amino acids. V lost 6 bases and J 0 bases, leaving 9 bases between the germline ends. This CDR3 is CASRDLSSYEQYF. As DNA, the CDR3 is TGTGCCAGCAGGGACCTAAGCTCCTACGAGCAGTACTTC.

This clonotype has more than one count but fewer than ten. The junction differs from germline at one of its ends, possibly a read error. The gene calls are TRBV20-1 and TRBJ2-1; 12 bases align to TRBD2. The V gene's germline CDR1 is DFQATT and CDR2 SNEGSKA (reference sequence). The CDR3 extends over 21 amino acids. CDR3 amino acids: CCARVHSGTSGFQAPINEQFF. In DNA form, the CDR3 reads TGCTGTGCTAGAGTGCATTCCGGGACTAGCGGGTTTCAAGCGCCAATTAATGAGCAGTTCTTC.

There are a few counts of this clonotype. This CDR3 is CSARLVSEQFF. CDR3 DNA: TGCAGCGCTCGACTAGTAAGTGAGCAGTTCTTC. This chain uses TRBV29-1 with TRBJ2-1, with a possible D match to TRBD2 (6 bases). The CDR3 is 11 amino acids. Germline loops: CDR1 SQVTM, CDR2 ANQGSEA. Trimming shortened V by 7 bases and J by 9 bases, and 13 bases separated the two germline ends.

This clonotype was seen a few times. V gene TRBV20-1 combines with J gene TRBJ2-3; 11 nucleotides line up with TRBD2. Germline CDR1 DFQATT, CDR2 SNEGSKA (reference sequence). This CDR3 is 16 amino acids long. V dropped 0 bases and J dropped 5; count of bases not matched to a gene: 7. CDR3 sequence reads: CSARDPGLAGVDTQYF. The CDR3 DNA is TGCAGTGCTAGAGACCCCGGACTAGCGGGCGTAGATACGCAGTATTTT.